This entry lists 28 T cell receptor beta chains sequenced from one sample in a study of T cells in Graves' hyperthyroidism and ophthalmopathy. RNA transcripts served as the template for amplifying TCR beta CDR3 regions. First-round RT-PCR with HTBI primers amplified the TCR CDR3 region. TCRdb re-analysed the multiplex PCR reads in MiXCR, keeping a single row per CDR3 protein. The sample lists 300,000 to 350,000 distinct CDR3 sequences; about 20% were seen once. What was sequenced was blood. The source of these receptors is a woman aged 45 to 65 with Graves' hyperthyroidism.

There are many counts of this clonotype. The rearrangement uses TRBV27 and TRBJ2-5; 7 bases agree with TRBD2. V was clipped by 6 bases and J by 5 bases; unmatched bases: 0. The length of the CDR3 is 11 residues. From germline, CDR1 is MNHEY and CDR2 SMNVEV (reference sequence). The CDR3 region has the DNA TGTGCCAGCAGGCGGGGGGAGACCCAGTACTTC. This translates into CASRRGETQYF.

This clonotype was counted at least ten times. The chain uses TRBV12-3 or TRBV12-4 and TRBJ1-6; D is unclear. The CDR3 loop spans 16 amino acids. The ends were cut back, 3 bases at V and 4 bases at J, with 13 bases in the middle. This CDR3 is CASSFGGSGYNSPLHF. The CDR3 nucleotides read TGTGCCAGCAGTTTTGGAGGGTCTGGGTATAATTCACCCCTCCACTTT.

V is TRBV12-3 or TRBV12-4 and J is TRBJ2-5, with 11 bases aligning to TRBD2. The CDR3 contains 16 residues. The trim removed 5 bases at V and 6 bases at J, leaving 11 bases unmatched. CDR3 DNA sequence: TGTGCCAGCAGTCCACTTAGCGGGGGGGCTCAGAAGACCCAGTACTTC. Its translation is CASSPLSGGAQKTQYF.

This rearrangement joins TRBV5-6 to TRBJ2-6, with D unresolved. Trimming left V 2 bases short and J 6 bases short, with 12 bases between. CDR3 length: 15 residues. Germline V gives CDR1 SGHDT, CDR2 YYEEEE. Written as DNA, the CDR3 is TGTGCCAGCAGCTTTAAGGAACTCTTGGCCAACGTCCTGACTTTC. This gives the protein CASSFKELLANVLTF.

The chain uses TRBV19 and TRBJ2-5; 10 bases fit TRBD1. Trimming removed 6 bases from V and 4 bases from J; junction bases left unmatched: 5. Germline V gene lookup returns CDR1 LNHDA and CDR2 SQIVND (reference sequence). CDR3 length: 14 amino acids. CDR3 sequence: CASRTGGAGETQYF. The CDR3 DNA sequence: TGTGCCAGTAGGACAGGGGGCGCGGGAGAGACCCAGTACTTC.

A few counts support this clonotype. The V and J genes are TRBV29-1 and TRBJ2-7; no clear D. CDR1 SQVTM and CDR2 ANQGSEA come from the germline V gene. CDR3 length equals 17 residues. V was pared by 3 bases and J by 1 base, with 22 bases between. CDR3 amino acids: CSVEMGFRVSISYEQYV. In DNA form, the CDR3 reads TGCAGCGTTGAGATGGGGTTTAGAGTCTCCATATCCTACGAGCAGTACGTC.

This clonotype was observed at least ten times. This sequence joins TRBV12-3 or TRBV12-4 and TRBJ1-6, with D uncertain. CDR3 length: 14 amino acids. Deletions cut 5 bases from V and 10 bases from J, with 15 bases between. CDR3 in amino acids: CASSPVLLGSPLHF. The CDR3 nucleotides read TGTGCCAGCAGTCCGGTTCTACTGGGGTCACCCCTCCACTTT.

At least ten counts were recorded for this clonotype. The genes are TRBV30 and TRBJ2-1; possibly TRBD2 for D (5 bases). The CDR3 runs 13 residues. The germline gives CDR1 GTSNPN, CDR2 SVGIG (reference sequence). V lost 7 bases, J lost 4 bases, and 14 bases lay in between. The CDR3 DNA reads TGTGCCTTCTCGGAGGAATTATACAATGAGCAGTTCTTC. The encoded protein is CAFSEELYNEQFF.

This clonotype was recorded at least ten times. The V call is TRBV6-1, the J call TRBJ1-5; D gene ambiguous. V lost 1 base and J 4 bases, leaving 11 bases between the germline ends. The CDR3 runs to 15 residues. CDR1 is MNHNS and CDR2 is SASEGT in the germline V gene. CDR3 bases: TGTGCCAGCAGTGAAGTTCTTGGACCTAATCAGCCCCAGCATTTT. It yields the protein CASSEVLGPNQPQHF.

J is TRBJ1-2 and V is TRBV5-1, with 7 bases matching TRBD1. Germline V gene data show CDR1 as SGHRS and CDR2 as YFSETQ. The V gene end was trimmed by 0 bases and the J gene end by 3 bases; junction bases not matched to a gene: 8. This CDR3 comprises 16 residues. Here the CDR3 DNA reads TGCGCCAGCAGCTTGGATCAGGGGGGAGGTTACTATGGCTACACCTTC. This gives the protein CASSLDQGGGYYGYTF.

The chain has TRBV27 and TRBJ2-7; TRBD2 matches 8 bases. V dropped 2 bases and J dropped 4; count of bases not matched to a gene: 7. The CDR3 length is 15 residues. Germline lookup yields CDR1 MNHEY and CDR2 SMNVEV (reference sequence). The CDR3 here is CASSLGEAGVYEQYF. The CDR3 DNA sequence: TGTGCCAGCAGTTTAGGGGAAGCGGGGGTTTACGAGCAGTACTTC.

This clonotype occurred a few times. The genes are TRBV27 and TRBJ1-6, with D uncertain. Germline V lookup: CDR1 MNHEY, CDR2 SMNVEV (reference sequence). Trimming pared 6 bases from V and 8 bases from J, leaving 8 bases between. The CDR3 has 12 amino acids. The CDR3: CASRPVDSPLHF. The CDR3 coding sequence is TGTGCCAGCAGGCCGGTGGATTCACCCCTCCACTTT.

This clonotype showed up just a few times. The rearrangement links TRBV6-1 to TRBJ2-3, with 7 positions matching TRBD2. The CDR3 runs 15 residues. Germline lookup yields CDR1 MNHNS and CDR2 SASEGT. J gave up 0 bases and V 5 bases, and 5 bases lay outside the gene matches. This chain's CDR3 is CASSKRGFSTDTQYF. The CDR3 nucleotides are TGTGCCAGCAGTAAGCGGGGTTTTAGCACAGATACGCAGTATTTT.

This clonotype has ten or more counts. CDR3 sequence: CSVEATSGGPRQGNKTQYF. In nucleotides, the CDR3 is TGCAGCGTTGAAGCCACCTCAGGGGGTCCGAGACAGGGTAACAAGACCCAGTACTTC. The chain employs TRBV29-1 and TRBJ2-5, with TRBD1 matching over 7 bases. The V segment lost 1 base and the J segment 6 bases; nucleotides outside the gene matches: 23. CDR3 length equals 19 residues. Per germline, CDR1 SQVTM and CDR2 ANQGSEA.

The V and J genes are TRBV27 and TRBJ2-7, with 11 bases matching TRBD2. Germline V gene lookup returns CDR1 MNHEY and CDR2 SMNVEV (reference sequence). There are 15 residues in the CDR3. With V trimmed by 7 bases and J by 4 bases, 9 bases remained unmatched. The CDR3 DNA sequence: TGTGCCAGCAAACTGACTAGCGGGATTGTTTACGAGCAGTACTTC. This sequence encodes CASKLTSGIVYEQYF.

In its sample, this clonotype was seen many times. In DNA form, the CDR3 reads TGTGCCAGCAGCTTAGTAGGGACTAGCTACTTTAGCTCCTACGAGCAGTACGTC. Translating it yields CASSLVGTSYFSSYEQYV. The chain carries TRBV7-8 and TRBJ2-7, with 9 bases matching TRBD2. Germline values: CDR1 SGHVS, CDR2 FQNEAQ. With 1 base clipped from V and 0 bases from J, the junction kept 10 bases outside the gene matches. The CDR3 consists of 18 residues.

This chain connects TRBV19 to TRBJ1-2; tentatively, D is TRBD1 (5 bases). The germline V gene has CDR1 LNHDA and CDR2 SQIVND (reference sequence). V was shortened by 8 bases and J by 0 bases, with 13 bases between the two germline ends. The CDR3 extends over 14 amino acids. As DNA, the CDR3 is TGTGCCAGTGGGGGGGACGGAACTAACTATGGCTACACCTTC. Protein product: CASGGDGTNYGYTF. Combining the CDR3 with reference TRBV19 and TRBJ1-2 gives the whole variable domain DGGITQSPKYLFRKEGQNVTLSCEQNLNHDAMYWYRQDPGQGLRLIYYSQIVNDFQKGDIAEGYSVSREKKESFPLTVTSAQKNPTAFYLCASGGDGTNYGYTFGSGTRLTVV.

This clonotype is medium-sized. The rearrangement uses TRBV28 and TRBJ2-7; D is ambiguous. Germline CDR1 is MDHEN and CDR2 is SYDVKM. Deletions cut 4 bases from V and 2 bases from J, with 12 bases between. The CDR3 is 14 residues long. In DNA, the CDR3 is TGTGCCAGCAGTTCCACCGACGGAGCCTACGAGCAGTACTTC. Amino acids: CASSSTDGAYEQYF.

This clonotype was recorded at least ten times. The chain has TRBV7-2 and TRBJ1-2; 9 bases are a match to TRBD1. With 5 bases clipped from V and 6 bases from J, the junction kept 10 bases outside the gene matches. CDR1 is SGHTA, CDR2 FQGNSA, per germline. The CDR3 length is 15 residues. In DNA form, the CDR3 reads TGTGCCAGCAGCCCCCGGACAGGGGATACCCATGGCTACACCTTC. It translates to CASSPRTGDTHGYTF. Variable domain in full (rest from reference TRBV7-2 and TRBJ1-2): GAGVSQSPSNKVTEKGKDVELRCDPISGHTALYWYRQSLGQGLEFLIYFQGNSAPDKSGLPSDRFSAERTGGSVSTLTIQRTQQEDSAVYLCASSPRTGDTHGYTFGSGTRLTVV.

The rearrangement uses TRBV28 and TRBJ1-5, with D perhaps matching TRBD1 (5 bases). Germline CDR1 reads MDHEN; CDR2 reads SYDVKM. The V end lost 2 bases, the J end lost 6 bases, and 14 bases lay between the germline ends. There are 15 residues in the CDR3. The CDR3 sequence is CASSLGQGYRQPQHF. CDR3 nucleotides: TGTGCCAGCAGTTTAGGGCAGGGTTACCGTCAGCCCCAGCATTTT.

The V call is TRBV7-9, the J call TRBJ2-7; no clear D. Germline loops: CDR1 SEHNR, CDR2 FQNEAQ (reference sequence). There are 13 residues in the CDR3. V lost 1 base, J lost 3 bases, and 7 bases lay in between. The chain's CDR3 is CASSLGNGYEQYF. For the CDR3, the DNA is TGTGCCAGCAGCTTAGGGAACGGCTACGAGCAGTACTTC.

This clonotype was seen a few times. The chain joins TRBV30 to TRBJ1-2; D ambiguous. The CDR3 sequence is 12 residues long. The V end lost 2 bases, the J end lost 5 bases, and 9 bases lay between the germline ends. Germline CDR1 is GTSNPN and CDR2 is SVGIG (reference sequence). CDR3 in DNA: TGTGCCTGGAGTTCCACAGAGTATGGCTACACCTTC. Amino acid sequence: CAWSSTEYGYTF.

V is TRBV20-1 and J is TRBJ2-5; a weak D match, TRBD1 (6 bases). The V end was cut by 1 base, the J end by 5 bases, with 14 bases between. CDR3 length: 14 residues. Germline CDR1 is DFQATT and CDR2 is SNEGSKA (reference sequence). CDR3 residues: CSARVSGAQETQYF. The CDR3 coding sequence is TGCAGTGCTAGAGTGTCAGGGGCGCAGGAGACCCAGTACTTC.

This clonotype came up a few times. The genes are TRBV2 and TRBJ2-4; no clear D gene. The V gene lost 3 bases and the J gene lost 0 bases, with 9 bases spanning the gap. The CDR3 consists of 15 residues. Germline-derived CDR1 and CDR2 are SNHLY and FYNNEI. CDR3 in amino acids: CASSETRLAKNIQYF. The CDR3 DNA sequence: TGTGCCAGCAGTGAGACCCGCTTAGCCAAAAACATTCAGTACTTC.

This clonotype was seen more than once but under ten times. The chain joins TRBV20-1 to TRBJ1-2; D is uncertain. Germline loops: CDR1 DFQATT, CDR2 SNEGSKA (reference sequence). The CDR3 has 11 residues. Trimming removed 4 bases at V and 0 bases at J, with 3 bases between. The CDR3 here is CSATTNYGYTF. CDR3 DNA: TGCAGTGCTACGACTAACTATGGCTACACCTTC.

In its sample, this clonotype was seen many times. This chain joins TRBV2 and TRBJ1-2; D perhaps matches TRBD1 (5 bases). Trimming took off 3 bases at V and 4 bases at J, with 6 bases between the two ends. CDR1 and CDR2 from the germline V gene are SNHLY and FYNNEI. The CDR3 sequence is 12 residues long. The CDR3 coding sequence is TGTGCCAGCAGTGACCAGGGCTATGGCTACACCTTC. It is translated as CASSDQGYGYTF.

In this sample, this clonotype turned up many times. This chain joins TRBV20-1 and TRBJ2-5; 12 bases map to TRBD2. V gave up 5 bases and J gave up 6 bases; unmatched junction bases: 10. The CDR3 is 15 amino acids. CDR1 and CDR2 from the germline V gene are DFQATT and SNEGSKA (reference sequence). CDR3 DNA: TGCAGTGCTCGAGTCCTAGCGGGGGGGCCAAAGACCCAGTACTTC. It specifies CSARVLAGGPKTQYF.

This clonotype was counted ten times or more. This chain links TRBV14 with TRBJ2-2; 10 bases line up with TRBD2. The CDR3 covers 17 residues. From germline, CDR1 is SGHDN and CDR2 FVKESK. The V segment lost 1 base and the J segment 7 bases; nucleotides outside the gene matches: 9. CDR3 DNA: TGTGCCAGCAGCCAAGTCGCTAGCGGGAGTCACATCGGGGAGCTGTTTTTT. Translated, it gives CASSQVASGSHIGELFF.